The next 9 T cell receptor beta chains were all read from a single sample in a study of T cell repertoires in cytomegalovirus infection. Their recognized antigens are unknown. Each CDR3 protein gets one entry after TCRdb re-called the reads with MiXCR. The profile shows hundreds of thousands of distinct CDR3 sequences, approximately 42% of them singletons. The sequenced sample was cultured PBMCs, obtained from culture after CMV antigen stimulation. These receptors were taken from a human donor in good health (CMV status not recorded). Some clones in this sample may be carry-over from other donors' samples.

The J gene is TRBJ1-1, the V gene TRBV6-2 or TRBV6-3, with D unresolved. Germline lookup yields CDR1 MNHEY and CDR2 SVGEGT. The CDR3 extends over 14 amino acids. V shed 4 bases and J shed 1 base, with 10 bases lying between them. The CDR3 coding sequence is TGTGCCAGCAGTTCTTTACAGTCGAACACTGAAGCTTTCTTT. It yields the protein CASSSLQSNTEAFF.

This clonotype was seen a handful of times. The genes are TRBV20-1 and TRBJ2-5, with D tentatively TRBD1 (6 bases). The V end was cut by 5 bases, the J end by 0 bases, with 10 bases between. Germline lookup yields CDR1 DFQATT and CDR2 SNEGSKA (reference sequence). The CDR3 loop spans 13 amino acids. The CDR3 DNA is TGCAGTGCTTCCCGGGACAACCAAGAGACCCAGTACTTC. This sequence encodes CSASRDNQETQYF.

The chain has TRBV6-5 and TRBJ1-6, with a possible D match to TRBD1 (6 bases). Germline V lookup: CDR1 MNHEY, CDR2 SVGAGI. V was pared by 5 bases and J by 6 bases, with 17 bases between. There are 16 residues in the CDR3. CDR3 amino acids: CASSRGLGGGNSPLHF. The CDR3 coding sequence is TGTGCCAGCAGTCGCGGCCTGGGGGGCGGTAATTCACCCCTCCACTTT.

This clonotype has just a few counts. J is TRBJ1-1 and V is TRBV11-2; D might be TRBD1 (5 bases). There are 15 residues in the CDR3. Trimming left V 1 base short and J 0 bases short, with 9 bases between. Germline CDR1 SGHAT, CDR2 FQNNGV. The CDR3 DNA reads TGTGCCAGCAGCTTAGGGGAGGGGTTGAACACTGAAGCTTTCTTT. As protein: CASSLGEGLNTEAFF. Looking up the rest from reference TRBV11-2 and TRBJ1-1 gives the full variable domain: EAGVAQSPRYKIIEKRQSVAFWCNPISGHATLYWYQQILGQGPKLLIQFQNNGVVDDSQLPKDRFSAERLKGVDSTLKIQPAKLEDSAVYLCASSLGEGLNTEAFFGQGTRLTVV.

The CDR3 nucleotides read TGTGCCAGCAGCCAACCCGGTCGGGAGACCCAGTACTTC. Translation gives CASSQPGRETQYF. V is TRBV14 and J is TRBJ2-5; D uncertain. The V gene lost 2 bases and the J gene lost 5 bases, with 9 bases spanning the gap. CDR1 and CDR2 (germline): SGHDN, FVKESK. The CDR3 covers 13 residues.

The chain carries TRBV7-9 and TRBJ2-1, with TRBD2 identical over 10 bases. This CDR3 contains 15 residues. Germline V CDR1 and CDR2: SEHNR, FQNEAQ (reference sequence). Unmatched junction bases numbered 5, after V lost 1 base and J lost 8 bases. The CDR3 DNA reads TGTGCCAGCAGCTTAGTGCTAGCGGGAGTACATGAGCAGTTCTTC. As protein: CASSLVLAGVHEQFF.

This clonotype has a count of ten or more. This chain uses TRBV7-8 with TRBJ1-2; a weak D match, TRBD1 (5 bases). From germline, CDR1 is SGHVS and CDR2 FQNEAQ. The V end lost 3 bases, the J end lost 5 bases, and 10 bases lay between the germline ends. The CDR3 sequence is 13 residues long. CDR3 residues: CASSFRGEYGYTF. CDR3 DNA: TGTGCCAGCAGCTTCAGAGGGGAGTATGGCTACACCTTC.

The chain employs TRBV5-4 and TRBJ2-3; D unresolved. This CDR3 spans 14 amino acids. CDR1 is SGHNT, CDR2 YYREEE, per germline (reference sequence). Trimming pared 4 bases from V and 2 bases from J, leaving 11 bases between. The chain's CDR3 is CASSPTFHTDTQYF. CDR3 bases: TGTGCCAGCAGCCCCACATTTCACACAGATACGCAGTATTTT.

This chain joins TRBV7-6 and TRBJ2-7, with TRBD1 identical over 9 bases. V gave up 5 bases and J gave up 5 bases; unmatched junction bases: 10. The CDR3 extends over 15 amino acids. The germline CDR1 and CDR2 sequences are SGHVS and FNYEAQ. The DNA for the CDR3 is TGTGCCAGCAGCCCCGGGACAGGGAATTACCACGAGCAGTACTTC. Its translation: CASSPGTGNYHEQYF.